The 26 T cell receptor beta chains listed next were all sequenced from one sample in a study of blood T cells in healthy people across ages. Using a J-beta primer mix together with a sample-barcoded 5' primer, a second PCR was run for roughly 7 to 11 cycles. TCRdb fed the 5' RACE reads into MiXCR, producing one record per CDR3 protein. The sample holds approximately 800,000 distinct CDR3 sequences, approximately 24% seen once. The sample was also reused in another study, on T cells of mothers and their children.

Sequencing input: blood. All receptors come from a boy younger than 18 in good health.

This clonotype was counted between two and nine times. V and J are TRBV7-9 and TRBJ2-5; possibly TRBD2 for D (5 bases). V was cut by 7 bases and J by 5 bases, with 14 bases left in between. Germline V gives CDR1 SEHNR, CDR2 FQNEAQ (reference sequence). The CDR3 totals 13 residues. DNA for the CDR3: TGTGCCAGCATCTCGACGGGAATTGAGACCCAGTACTTC. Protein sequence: CASISTGIETQYF.

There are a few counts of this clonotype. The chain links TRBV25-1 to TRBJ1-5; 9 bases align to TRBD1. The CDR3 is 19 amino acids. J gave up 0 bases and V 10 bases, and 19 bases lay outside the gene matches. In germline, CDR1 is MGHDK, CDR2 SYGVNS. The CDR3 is CAKPFPRDRANHSNQPQHF. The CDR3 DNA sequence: TGTGCCAAACCTTTTCCCCGGGACAGGGCGAATCATAGCAATCAGCCCCAGCATTTT.

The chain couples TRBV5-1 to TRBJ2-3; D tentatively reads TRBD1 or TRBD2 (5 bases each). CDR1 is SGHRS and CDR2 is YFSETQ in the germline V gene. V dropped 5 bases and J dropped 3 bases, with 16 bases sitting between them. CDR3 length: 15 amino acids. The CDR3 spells CASSRDSGRTDTQYF. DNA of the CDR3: TGCGCCAGCAGTCGGGATTCGGGGCGGACAGATACGCAGTATTTT.

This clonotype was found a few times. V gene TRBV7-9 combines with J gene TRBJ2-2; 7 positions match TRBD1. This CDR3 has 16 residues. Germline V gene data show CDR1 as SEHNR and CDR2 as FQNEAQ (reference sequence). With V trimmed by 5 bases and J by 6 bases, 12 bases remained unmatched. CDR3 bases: TGTGCCAGCAGCCCCTCAAACAGGGGTCGATCCGGGGAGCTGTTTTTT. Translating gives CASSPSNRGRSGELFF. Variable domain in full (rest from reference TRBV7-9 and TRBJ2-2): DTGVSQNPRHKITKRGQNVTFRCDPISEHNRLYWYRQTLGQGPEFLTYFQNEAQLEKSRLLSDRFSAERPKGSFSTLEIQRTEQGDSAMYLCASSPSNRGRSGELFFGEGSRLTVL.

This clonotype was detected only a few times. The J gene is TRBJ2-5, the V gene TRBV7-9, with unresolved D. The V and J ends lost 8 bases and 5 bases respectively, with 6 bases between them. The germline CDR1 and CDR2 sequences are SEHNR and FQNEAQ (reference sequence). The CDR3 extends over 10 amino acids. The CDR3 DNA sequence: TGTGCCAGCCAAGGCGAGACCCAGTACTTC. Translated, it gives CASQGETQYF. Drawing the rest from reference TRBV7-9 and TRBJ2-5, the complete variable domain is DTGVSQNPRHKITKRGQNVTFRCDPISEHNRLYWYRQTLGQGPEFLTYFQNEAQLEKSRLLSDRFSAERPKGSFSTLEIQRTEQGDSAMYLCASQGETQYFGPGTRLLVL.

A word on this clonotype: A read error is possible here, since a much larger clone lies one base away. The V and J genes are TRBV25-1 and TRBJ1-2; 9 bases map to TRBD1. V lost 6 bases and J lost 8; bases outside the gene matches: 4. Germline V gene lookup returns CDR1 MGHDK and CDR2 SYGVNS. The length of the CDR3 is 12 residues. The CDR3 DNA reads TGTGCCAGCAGCGGGACAGGGCAAGGCTACACCTTC. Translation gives CASSGTGQGYTF.

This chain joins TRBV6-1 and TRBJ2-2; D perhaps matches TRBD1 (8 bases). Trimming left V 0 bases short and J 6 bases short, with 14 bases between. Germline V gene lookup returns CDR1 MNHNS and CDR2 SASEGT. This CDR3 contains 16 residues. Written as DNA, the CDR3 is TGTGCCAGCAGTGAAGCAACAGGGGGGGGACCCGGGGAGCTGTTTTTT. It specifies CASSEATGGGPGELFF.

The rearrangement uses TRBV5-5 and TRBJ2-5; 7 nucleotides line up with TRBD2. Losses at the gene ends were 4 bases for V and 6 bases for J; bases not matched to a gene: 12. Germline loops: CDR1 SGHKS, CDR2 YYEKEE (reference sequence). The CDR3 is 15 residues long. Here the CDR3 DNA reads TGTGCCAGCAGCGCTCCCGTGGGGGGGTGGAAGACCCAGTACTTC. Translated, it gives CASSAPVGGWKTQYF.

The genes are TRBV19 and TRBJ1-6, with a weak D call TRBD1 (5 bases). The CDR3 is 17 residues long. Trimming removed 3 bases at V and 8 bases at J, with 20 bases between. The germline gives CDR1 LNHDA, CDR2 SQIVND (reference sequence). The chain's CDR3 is CASSMRPTGLEDSPLHF. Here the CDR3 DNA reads TGTGCCAGTAGTATGCGCCCTACAGGACTAGAAGATTCACCCCTCCACTTT. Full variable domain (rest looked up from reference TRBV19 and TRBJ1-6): DGGITQSPKYLFRKEGQNVTLSCEQNLNHDAMYWYRQDPGQGLRLIYYSQIVNDFQKGDIAEGYSVSREKKESFPLTVTSAQKNPTAFYLCASSMRPTGLEDSPLHFGNGTRLTVT.

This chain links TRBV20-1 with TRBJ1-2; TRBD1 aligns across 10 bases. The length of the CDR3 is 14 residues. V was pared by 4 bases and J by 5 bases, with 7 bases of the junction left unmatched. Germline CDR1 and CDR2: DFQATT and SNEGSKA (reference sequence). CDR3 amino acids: CSAIWGQGRYGYTF. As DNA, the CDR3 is TGCAGTGCTATCTGGGGACAGGGGAGGTATGGCTACACCTTC.

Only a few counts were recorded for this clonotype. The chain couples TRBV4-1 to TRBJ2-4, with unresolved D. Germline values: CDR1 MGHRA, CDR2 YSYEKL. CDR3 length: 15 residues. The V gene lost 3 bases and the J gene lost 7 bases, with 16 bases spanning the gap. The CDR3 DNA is TGCGCCAGCAGCCAGGTGGCCTTGGTCGGGAACATTCAGTACTTC. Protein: CASSQVALVGNIQYF.

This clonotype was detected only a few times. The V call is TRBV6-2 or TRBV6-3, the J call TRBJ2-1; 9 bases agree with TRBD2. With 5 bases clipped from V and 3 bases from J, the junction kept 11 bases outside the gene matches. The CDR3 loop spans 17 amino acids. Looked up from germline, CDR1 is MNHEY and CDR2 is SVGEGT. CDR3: CASSPSLAGLIYNEQFF. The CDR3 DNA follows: TGTGCCAGCAGTCCCTCACTAGCGGGCCTAATCTACAATGAGCAGTTCTTC.

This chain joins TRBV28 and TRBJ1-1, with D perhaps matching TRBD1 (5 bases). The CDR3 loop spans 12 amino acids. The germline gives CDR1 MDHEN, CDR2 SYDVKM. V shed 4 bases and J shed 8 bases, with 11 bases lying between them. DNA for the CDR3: TGTGCCAGCAGTTCGGGACCGATAGAAGCTTTCTTT. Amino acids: CASSSGPIEAFF.

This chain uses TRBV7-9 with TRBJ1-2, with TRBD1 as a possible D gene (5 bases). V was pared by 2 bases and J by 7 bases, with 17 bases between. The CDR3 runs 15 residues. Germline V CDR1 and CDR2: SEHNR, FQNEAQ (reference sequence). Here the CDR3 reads CASSLMQGISGGYTF. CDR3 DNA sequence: TGTGCCAGCAGCTTAATGCAGGGTATATCGGGTGGCTACACCTTC.

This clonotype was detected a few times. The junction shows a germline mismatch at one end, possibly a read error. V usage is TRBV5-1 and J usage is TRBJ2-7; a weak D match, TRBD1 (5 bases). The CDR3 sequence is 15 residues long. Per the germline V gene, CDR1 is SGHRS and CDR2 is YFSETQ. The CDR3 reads CATSRAGPKSYEQYF. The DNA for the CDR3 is TGCGCCACCAGCAGGGCAGGGCCTAAATCCTACGAGCAGTACTTC.

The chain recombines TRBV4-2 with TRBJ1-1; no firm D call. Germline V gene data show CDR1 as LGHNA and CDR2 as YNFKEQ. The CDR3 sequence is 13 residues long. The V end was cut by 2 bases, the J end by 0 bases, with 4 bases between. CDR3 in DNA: TGTGCCAGCAGCCAACCCGTGAACACTGAAGCTTTCTTT. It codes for CASSQPVNTEAFF.

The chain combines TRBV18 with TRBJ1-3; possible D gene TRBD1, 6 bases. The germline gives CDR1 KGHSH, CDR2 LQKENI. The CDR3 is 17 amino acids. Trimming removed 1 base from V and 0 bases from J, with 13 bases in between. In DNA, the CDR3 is TGTGCCAGCTCACCACGGGACACAGGGTCCTCTGGAAACACCATATATTTT. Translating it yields CASSPRDTGSSGNTIYF.

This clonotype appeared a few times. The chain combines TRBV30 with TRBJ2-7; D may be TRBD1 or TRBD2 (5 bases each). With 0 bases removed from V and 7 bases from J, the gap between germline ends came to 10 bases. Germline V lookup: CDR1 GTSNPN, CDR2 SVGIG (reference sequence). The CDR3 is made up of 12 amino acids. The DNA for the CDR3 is TGTGCCTGGAGTGTAACGGGGCTTGAGCAGTACTTC. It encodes CAWSVTGLEQYF.

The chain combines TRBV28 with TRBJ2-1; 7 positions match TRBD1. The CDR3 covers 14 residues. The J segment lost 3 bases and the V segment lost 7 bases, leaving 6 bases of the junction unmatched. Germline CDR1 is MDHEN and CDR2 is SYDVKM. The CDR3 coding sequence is TGTGCCAGCATTCTTGGGACAGACTACAATGAGCAGTTCTTC. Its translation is CASILGTDYNEQFF. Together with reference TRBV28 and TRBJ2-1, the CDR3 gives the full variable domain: DVKVTQSSRYLVKRTGEKVFLECVQDMDHENMFWYRQDPGLGLRLIYFSYDVKMKEKGDIPEGYSVSREKKERFSLILESASTNQTSMYLCASILGTDYNEQFFGPGTRLTVL.

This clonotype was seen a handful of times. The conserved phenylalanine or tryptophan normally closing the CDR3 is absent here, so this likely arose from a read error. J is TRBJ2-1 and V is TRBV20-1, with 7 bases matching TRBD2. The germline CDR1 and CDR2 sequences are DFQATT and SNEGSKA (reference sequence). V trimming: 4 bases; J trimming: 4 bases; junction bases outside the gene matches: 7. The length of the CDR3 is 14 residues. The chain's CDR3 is CSATTTSLYNEQFL. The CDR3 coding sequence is TGCAGTGCTACTACGACTAGCCTATACAATGAGCAGTTCCTC.

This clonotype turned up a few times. This CDR3 is CASSPFEGETQYF. The CDR3 nucleotides are TGTGCCAGCAGCCCCTTCGAAGGAGAGACCCAGTACTTC. The chain carries TRBV3-1 and TRBJ2-5; the D is unclear. CDR3 length equals 13 residues. Looked up from germline, CDR1 is LGHDT and CDR2 is YNNKEL (reference sequence). Trimming took 4 bases from V and 4 from J, leaving 10 bases between them.

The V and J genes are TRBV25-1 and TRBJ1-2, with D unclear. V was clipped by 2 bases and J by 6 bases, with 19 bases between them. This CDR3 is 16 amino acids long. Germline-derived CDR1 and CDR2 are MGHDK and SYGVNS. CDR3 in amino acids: CASSEGSHGNLHGYTF. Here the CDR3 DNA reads TGTGCCAGCAGTGAAGGCAGCCACGGTAACCTCCATGGCTACACCTTC.

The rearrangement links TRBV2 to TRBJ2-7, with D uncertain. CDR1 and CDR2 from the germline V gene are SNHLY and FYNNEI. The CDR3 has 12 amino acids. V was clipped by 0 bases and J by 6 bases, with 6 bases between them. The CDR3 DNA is TGTGCCAGCAGTGAAGCGTTGCCCGAGCAGTACTTC. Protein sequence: CASSEALPEQYF.

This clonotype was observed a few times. CDR3 protein: CASSSGLAGWGSYEQYF. CDR3 nucleotide sequence: TGCGCCAGCAGCTCCGGACTAGCGGGATGGGGCTCCTACGAGCAGTACTTC. The rearrangement joins TRBV10-2 to TRBJ2-7, with 12 bases that match TRBD2. Germline assignment: CDR1 WSHSY and CDR2 SAAADI. CDR3 size: 17 residues. The trim removed 6 bases at V and 0 bases at J, leaving 9 bases unmatched.

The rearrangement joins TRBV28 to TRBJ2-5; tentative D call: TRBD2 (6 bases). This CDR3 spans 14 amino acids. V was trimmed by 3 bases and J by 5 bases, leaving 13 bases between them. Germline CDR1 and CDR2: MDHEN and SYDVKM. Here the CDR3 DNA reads TGTGCCAGCAGTTTTGCACTGGAGGGGGAGACCCAGTACTTC. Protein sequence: CASSFALEGETQYF.

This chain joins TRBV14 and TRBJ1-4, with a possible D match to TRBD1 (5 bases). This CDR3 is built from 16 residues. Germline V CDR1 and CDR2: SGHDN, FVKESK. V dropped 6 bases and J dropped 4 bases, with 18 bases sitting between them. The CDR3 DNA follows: TGTGCCAGCAGTCGACTGCAGGGATCGGGTAATGAAAAACTGTTTTTT. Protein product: CASSRLQGSGNEKLFF.